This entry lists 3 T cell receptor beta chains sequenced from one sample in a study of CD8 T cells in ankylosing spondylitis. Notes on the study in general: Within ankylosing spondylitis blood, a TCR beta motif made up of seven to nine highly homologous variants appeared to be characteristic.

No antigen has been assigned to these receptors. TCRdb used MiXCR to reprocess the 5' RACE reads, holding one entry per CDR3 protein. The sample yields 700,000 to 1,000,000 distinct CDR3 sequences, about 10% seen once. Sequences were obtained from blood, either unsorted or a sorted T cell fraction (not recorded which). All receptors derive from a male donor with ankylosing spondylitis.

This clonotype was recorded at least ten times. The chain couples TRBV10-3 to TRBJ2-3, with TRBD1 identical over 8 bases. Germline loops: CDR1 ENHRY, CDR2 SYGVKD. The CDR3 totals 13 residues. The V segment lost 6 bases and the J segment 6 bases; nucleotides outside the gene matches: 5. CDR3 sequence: CAIRDRVYDTQYF. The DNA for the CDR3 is TGTGCCATCAGGGACAGGGTGTATGATACGCAGTATTTT.

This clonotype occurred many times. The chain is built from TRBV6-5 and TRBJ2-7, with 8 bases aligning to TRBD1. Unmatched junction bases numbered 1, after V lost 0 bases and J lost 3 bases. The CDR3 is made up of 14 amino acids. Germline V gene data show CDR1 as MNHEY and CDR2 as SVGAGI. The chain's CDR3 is CASSYSTGDYEQYF. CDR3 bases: TGTGCCAGCAGTTACTCGACAGGGGACTACGAGCAGTACTTC.

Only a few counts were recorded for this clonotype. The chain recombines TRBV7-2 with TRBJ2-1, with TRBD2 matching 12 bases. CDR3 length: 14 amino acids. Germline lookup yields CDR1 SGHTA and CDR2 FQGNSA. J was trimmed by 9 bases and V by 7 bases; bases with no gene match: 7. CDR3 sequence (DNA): TGTGCCAGCACTAGCGGGGGGGCCCGAGGTGAGCAGTTCTTC. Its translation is CASTSGGARGEQFF.